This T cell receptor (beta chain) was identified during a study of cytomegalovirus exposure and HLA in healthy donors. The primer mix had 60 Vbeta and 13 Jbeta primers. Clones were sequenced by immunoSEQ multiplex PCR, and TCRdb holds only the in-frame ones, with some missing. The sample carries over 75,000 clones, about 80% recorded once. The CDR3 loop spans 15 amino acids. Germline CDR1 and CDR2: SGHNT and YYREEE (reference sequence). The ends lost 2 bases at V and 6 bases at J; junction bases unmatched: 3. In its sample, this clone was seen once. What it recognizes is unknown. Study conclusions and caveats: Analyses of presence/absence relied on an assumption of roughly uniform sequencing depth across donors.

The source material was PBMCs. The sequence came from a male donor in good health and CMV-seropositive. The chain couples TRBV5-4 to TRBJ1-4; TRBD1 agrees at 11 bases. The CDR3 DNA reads TGTGCCAGCAGCTTCGGACAGGGGGCTTATGAAAAACTGTTTTTT. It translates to CASSFGQGAYEKLFF.